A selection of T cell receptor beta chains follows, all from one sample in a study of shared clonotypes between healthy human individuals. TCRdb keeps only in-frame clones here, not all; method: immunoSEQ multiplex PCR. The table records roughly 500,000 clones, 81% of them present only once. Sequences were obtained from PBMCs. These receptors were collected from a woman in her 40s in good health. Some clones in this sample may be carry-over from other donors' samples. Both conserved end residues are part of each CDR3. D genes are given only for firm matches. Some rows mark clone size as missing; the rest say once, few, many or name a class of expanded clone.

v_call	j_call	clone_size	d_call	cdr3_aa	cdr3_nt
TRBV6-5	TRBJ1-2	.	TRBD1	CASSEDRDYGYTF	TGTGCCAGCTCCGAGGACAGGGACTATGGCTACACCTTC
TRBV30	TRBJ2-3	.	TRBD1	CAWSRGQVFGVGTDTQYF	TGTGCCTGGAGTCGGGGACAGGTGTTCGGGGTGGGCACAGATACGCAGTATTTT
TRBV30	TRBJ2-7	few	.	CAWSSGLGPYEQYF	TGTGCCTGGAGTTCAGGGTTAGGGCCCTACGAGCAGTACTTC
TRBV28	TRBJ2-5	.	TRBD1	CASSLSRDRGYQETQYF	TGTGCCAGCAGTTTATCCCGGGACAGGGGGTACCAAGAGACCCAGTACTTC
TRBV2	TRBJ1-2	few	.	CASSENRDYGYTF	TGTGCCAGCAGTGAAAACAGGGACTATGGCTACACCTTC
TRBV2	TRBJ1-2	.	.	CASSVTDYDYGYTF	TGTGCCAGCAGTGTGACAGACTACGACTATGGCTACACCTTC
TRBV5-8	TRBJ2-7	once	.	CASSLEGGVPYEQYF	TGTGCCAGCAGCTTGGAGGGAGGAGTCCCCTACGAGCAGTACTTC
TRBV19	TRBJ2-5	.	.	CASSIGSETQYF	TGTGCCAGTAGTATTGGTTCGGAGACCCAGTACTTC
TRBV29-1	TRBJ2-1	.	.	CSVEDFLLNRDLSYNEQFF	TGCAGCGTTGAAGATTTTTTGTTGAACAGGGACCTTTCCTACAATGAGCAGTTCTTC
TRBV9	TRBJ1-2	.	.	CASSKDGTYRYGYTF	TGTGCCAGCAGCAAAGACGGGACGTATAGGTATGGCTACACCTTC
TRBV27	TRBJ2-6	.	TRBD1	CASSFGQGAFYSGANVLTF	TGTGCCAGCAGTTTCGGACAGGGGGCTTTTTACTCTGGGGCCAACGTCCTGACTTTC
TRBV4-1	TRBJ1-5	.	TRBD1	CASSQERTGRNQPQHF	TGCGCCAGCAGCCAAGAACGGACAGGTAGGAATCAGCCCCAGCATTTT
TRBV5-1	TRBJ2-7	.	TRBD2	CASSLVVAGGYEQYF	TGCGCCAGCAGCTTGGTGGTGGCGGGAGGGTACGAGCAGTACTTC
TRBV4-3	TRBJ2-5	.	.	CASSQDASVETQYF	TGCGCCAGCAGCCAAGATGCTAGCGTGGAGACCCAGTACTTC
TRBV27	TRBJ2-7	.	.	CASSLGRLSYEQYF	TGTGCCAGCAGTTTGGGGAGGCTGTCCTACGAGCAGTACTTC
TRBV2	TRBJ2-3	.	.	CASSDRPDTQYF	TGTGCCAGCAGCGACCGACCAGATACGCAGTATTTT
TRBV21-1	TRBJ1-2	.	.	CASSNQSRGYTF	TGTGCCAGCAGCAATCAGTCCCGGGGCTACACCTTC
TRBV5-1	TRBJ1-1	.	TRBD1	CASSRGTGGNRNTEAFF	TGCGCCAGCAGCCGAGGGACAGGTGGCAATCGGAACACTGAAGCTTTCTTT
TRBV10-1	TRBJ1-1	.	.	CASIENMNTETFF	TGCGCCAGCATCGAAAACATGAACACTGAAACTTTCTTT
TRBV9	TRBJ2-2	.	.	CASSASIGTGELFF	TGTGCCAGCAGCGCGAGCATTGGGACCGGGGAGCTGTTTTTT